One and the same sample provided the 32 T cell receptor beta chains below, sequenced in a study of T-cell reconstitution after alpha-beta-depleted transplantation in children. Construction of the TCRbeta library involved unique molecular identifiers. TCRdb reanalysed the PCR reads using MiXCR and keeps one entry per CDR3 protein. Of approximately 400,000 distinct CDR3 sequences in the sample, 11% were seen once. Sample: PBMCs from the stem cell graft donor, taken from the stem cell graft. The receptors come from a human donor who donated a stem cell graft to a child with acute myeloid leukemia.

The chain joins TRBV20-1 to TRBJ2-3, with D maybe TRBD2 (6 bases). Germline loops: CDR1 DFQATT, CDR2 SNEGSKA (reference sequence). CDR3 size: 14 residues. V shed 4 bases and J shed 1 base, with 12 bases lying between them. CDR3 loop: CSAMASAGTDTQYF. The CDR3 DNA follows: TGCAGTGCTATGGCTAGCGCAGGCACAGATACGCAGTATTTT.

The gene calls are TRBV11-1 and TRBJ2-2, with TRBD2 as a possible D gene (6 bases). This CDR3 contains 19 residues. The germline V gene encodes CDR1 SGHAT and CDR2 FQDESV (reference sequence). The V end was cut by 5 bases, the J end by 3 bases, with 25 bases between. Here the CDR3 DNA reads TGTGCCAGCAGCCCCGATGGCTCTTGGAGGGCCCCCGACACCGGGGAGCTGTTTTTT. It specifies CASSPDGSWRAPDTGELFF.

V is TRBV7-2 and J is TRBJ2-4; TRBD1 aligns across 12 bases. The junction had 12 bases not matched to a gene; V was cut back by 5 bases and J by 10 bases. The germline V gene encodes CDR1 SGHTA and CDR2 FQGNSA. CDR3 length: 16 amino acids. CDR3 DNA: TGTGCCAGCAGCGTATTACCGGGACAGGGGGCCCCTATTCAGTACTTC. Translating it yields CASSVLPGQGAPIQYF.

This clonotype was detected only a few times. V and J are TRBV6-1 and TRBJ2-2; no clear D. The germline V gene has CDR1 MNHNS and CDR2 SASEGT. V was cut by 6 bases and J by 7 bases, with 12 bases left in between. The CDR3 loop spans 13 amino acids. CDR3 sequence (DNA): TGTGCCAGCAGCTTGAACCTCCGCGGGGAGCTGTTTTTT. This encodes CASSLNLRGELFF.

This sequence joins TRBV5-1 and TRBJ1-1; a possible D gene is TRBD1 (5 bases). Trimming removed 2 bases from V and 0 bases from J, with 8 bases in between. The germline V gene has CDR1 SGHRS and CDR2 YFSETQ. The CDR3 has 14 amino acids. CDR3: CASSFRDLNTEAFF. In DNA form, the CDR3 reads TGCGCCAGCAGCTTCCGGGACCTGAACACTGAAGCTTTCTTT.

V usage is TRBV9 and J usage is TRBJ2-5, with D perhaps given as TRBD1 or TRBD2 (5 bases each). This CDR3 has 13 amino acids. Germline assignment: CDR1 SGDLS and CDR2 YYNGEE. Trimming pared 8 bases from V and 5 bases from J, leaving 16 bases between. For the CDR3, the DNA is TGTGCCAGTAACCTAAGGGGAGTTGAGACCCAGTACTTC. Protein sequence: CASNLRGVETQYF.

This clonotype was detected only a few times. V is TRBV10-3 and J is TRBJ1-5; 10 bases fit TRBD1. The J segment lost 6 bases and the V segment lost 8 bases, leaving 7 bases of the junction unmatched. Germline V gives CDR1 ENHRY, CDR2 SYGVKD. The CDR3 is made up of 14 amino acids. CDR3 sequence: CAIAGTGDSQPQHF. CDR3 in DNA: TGTGCCATCGCCGGGACAGGGGATTCTCAGCCCCAGCATTTT.

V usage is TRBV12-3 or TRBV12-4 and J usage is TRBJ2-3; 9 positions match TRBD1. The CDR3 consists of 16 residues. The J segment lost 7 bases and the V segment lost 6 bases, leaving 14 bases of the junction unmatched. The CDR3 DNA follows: TGTGCCAGCAGACCCTCGGGGACAGGGAAGTTGAATACGCAGTATTTT. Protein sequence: CASRPSGTGKLNTQYF.

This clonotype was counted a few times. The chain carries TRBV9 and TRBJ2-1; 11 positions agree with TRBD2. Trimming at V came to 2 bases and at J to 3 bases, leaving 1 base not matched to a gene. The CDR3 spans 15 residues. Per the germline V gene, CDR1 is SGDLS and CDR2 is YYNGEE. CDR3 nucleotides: TGTGCCAGCAGCGTTAGCGGGAGGGTCTACAATGAGCAGTTCTTC. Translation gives CASSVSGRVYNEQFF.

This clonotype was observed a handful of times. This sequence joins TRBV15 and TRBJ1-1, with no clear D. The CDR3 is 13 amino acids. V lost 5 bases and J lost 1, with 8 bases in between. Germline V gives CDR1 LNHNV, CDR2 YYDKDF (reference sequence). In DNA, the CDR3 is TGTGCCACCAGCGGAACGGAGAACACTGAAGCTTTCTTT. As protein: CATSGTENTEAFF. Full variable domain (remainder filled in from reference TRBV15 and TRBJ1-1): DAMVIQNPRYQVTQFGKPVTLSCSQTLNHNVMYWYQQKSSQAPKLLFHYYDKDFNNEADTPDNFQSRRPNTSFCFLDIRSPGLGDTAMYLCATSGTENTEAFFGQGTRLTVV.

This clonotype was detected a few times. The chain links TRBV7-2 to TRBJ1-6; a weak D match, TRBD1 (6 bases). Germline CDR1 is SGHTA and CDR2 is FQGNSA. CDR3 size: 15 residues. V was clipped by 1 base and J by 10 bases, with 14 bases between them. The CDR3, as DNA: TGTGCCAGCAGCTTAGGAGAGGGGGGTCGCTCACCCCTCCACTTT. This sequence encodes CASSLGEGGRSPLHF.

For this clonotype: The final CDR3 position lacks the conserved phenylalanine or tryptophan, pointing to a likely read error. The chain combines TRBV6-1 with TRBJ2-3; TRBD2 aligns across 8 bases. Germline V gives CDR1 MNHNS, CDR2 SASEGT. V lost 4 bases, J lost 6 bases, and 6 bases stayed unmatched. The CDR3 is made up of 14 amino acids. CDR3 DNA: TGTGCCAGCAGTGTACGAGCGGGAGTCGATACGCAGTATTCT. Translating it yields CASSVRAGVDTQYS.

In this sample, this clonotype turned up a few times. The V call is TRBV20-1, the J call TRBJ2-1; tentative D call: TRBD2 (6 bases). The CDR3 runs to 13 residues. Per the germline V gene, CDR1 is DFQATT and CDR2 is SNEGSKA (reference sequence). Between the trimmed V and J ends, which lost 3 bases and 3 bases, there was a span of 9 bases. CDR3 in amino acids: CSASGGIYNEQFF. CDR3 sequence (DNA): TGCAGTGCTAGCGGGGGAATCTACAATGAGCAGTTCTTC.

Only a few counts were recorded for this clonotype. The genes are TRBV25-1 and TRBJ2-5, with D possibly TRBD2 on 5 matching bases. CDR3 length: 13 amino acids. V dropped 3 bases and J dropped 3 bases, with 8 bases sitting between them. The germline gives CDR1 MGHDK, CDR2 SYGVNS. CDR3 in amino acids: CASSDGAEETQYF. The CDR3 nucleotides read TGTGCCAGCAGTGATGGAGCGGAAGAGACCCAGTACTTC.

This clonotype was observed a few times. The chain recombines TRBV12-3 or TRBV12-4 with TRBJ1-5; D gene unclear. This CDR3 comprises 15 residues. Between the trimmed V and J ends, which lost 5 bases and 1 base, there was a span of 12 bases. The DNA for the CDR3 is TGTGCCAGCAGTCCGTTAGGACGGAGCAATCAGCCCCAGCATTTT. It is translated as CASSPLGRSNQPQHF.

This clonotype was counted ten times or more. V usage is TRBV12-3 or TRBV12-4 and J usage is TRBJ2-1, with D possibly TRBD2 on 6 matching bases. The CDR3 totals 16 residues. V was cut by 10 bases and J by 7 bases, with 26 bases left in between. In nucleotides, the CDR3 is TGTGCCAACGGTGATATCGGGACTGCCCTTGGGAATGAGCAGTTCTTC. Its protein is CANGDIGTALGNEQFF.

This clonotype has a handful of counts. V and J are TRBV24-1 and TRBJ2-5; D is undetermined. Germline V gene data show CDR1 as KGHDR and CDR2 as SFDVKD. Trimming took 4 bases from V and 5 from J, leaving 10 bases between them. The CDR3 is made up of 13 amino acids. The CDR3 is CATSDAHRETQYF. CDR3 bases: TGTGCCACCAGTGACGCCCACCGGGAGACCCAGTACTTC.

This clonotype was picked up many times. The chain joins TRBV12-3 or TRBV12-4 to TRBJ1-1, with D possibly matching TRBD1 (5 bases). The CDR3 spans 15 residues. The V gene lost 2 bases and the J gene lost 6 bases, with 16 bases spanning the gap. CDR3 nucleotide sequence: TGTGCCAGCAGTTTAAACGGCAGGGTGCGCCCTGAAGCTTTCTTT. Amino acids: CASSLNGRVRPEAFF.

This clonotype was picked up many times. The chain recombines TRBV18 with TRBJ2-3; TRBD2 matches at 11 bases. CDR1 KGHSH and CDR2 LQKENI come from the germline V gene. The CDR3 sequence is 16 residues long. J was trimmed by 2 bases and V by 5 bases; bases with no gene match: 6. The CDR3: CASSALAGGPTDTQYF. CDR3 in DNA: TGTGCCAGCTCAGCTCTAGCGGGAGGCCCCACAGATACGCAGTATTTT.

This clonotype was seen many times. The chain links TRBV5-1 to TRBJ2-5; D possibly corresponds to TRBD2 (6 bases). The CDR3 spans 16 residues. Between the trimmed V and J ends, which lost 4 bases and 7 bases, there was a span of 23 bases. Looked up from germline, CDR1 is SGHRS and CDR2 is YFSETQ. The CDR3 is CASSPHVDGLSGTQYF. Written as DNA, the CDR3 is TGCGCCAGCAGCCCGCATGTTGATGGACTATCAGGGACCCAGTACTTC.

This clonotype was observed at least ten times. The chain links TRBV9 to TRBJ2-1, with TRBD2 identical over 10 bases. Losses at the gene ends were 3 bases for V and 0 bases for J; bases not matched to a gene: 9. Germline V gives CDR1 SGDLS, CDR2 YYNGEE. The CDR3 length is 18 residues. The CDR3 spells CASSDSKTSGSSYNEQFF. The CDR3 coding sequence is TGTGCCAGCAGCGACTCCAAGACTAGCGGGTCCTCCTACAATGAGCAGTTCTTC.

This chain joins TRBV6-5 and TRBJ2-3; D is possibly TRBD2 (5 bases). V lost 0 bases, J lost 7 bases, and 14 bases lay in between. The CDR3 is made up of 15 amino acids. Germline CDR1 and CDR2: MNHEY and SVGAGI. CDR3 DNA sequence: TGTGCCAGCAGTTACTCGATTGGGCAGCGGCATACGCAGTATTTT. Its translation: CASSYSIGQRHTQYF.

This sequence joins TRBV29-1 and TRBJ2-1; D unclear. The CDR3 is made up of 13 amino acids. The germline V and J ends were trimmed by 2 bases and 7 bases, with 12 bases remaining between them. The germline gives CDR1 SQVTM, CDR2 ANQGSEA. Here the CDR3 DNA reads TGCAGCGTTGAATCAGTTGGGAAAAATGAGCAGTTCTTC. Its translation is CSVESVGKNEQFF.

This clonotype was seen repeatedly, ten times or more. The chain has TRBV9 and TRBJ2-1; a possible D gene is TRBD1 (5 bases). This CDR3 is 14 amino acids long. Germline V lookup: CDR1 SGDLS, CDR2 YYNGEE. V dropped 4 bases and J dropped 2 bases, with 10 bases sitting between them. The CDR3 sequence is CASSLQGPYNEQFF. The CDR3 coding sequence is TGTGCCAGCAGCCTGCAGGGTCCCTACAATGAGCAGTTCTTC.

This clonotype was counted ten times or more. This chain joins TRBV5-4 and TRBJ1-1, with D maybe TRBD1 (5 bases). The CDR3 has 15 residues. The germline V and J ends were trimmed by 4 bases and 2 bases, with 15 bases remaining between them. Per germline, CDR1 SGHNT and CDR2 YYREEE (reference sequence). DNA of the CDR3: TGTGCCAGCAGCGACCCGGGACGGATCAACACTGAAGCTTTCTTT. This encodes CASSDPGRINTEAFF.

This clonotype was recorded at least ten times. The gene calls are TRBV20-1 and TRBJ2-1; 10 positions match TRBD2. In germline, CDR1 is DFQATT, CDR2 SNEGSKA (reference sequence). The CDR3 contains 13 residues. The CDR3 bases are TGCAGCGCGAGGACTAGCGGCTACAATGAGCAGTTCTTC. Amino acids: CSARTSGYNEQFF.

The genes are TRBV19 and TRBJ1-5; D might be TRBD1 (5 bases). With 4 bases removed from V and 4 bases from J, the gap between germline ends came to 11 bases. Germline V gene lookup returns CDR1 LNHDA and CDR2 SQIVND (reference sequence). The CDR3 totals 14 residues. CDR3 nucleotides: TGTGCCAGTAGTACCGGACATAATAATCAGCCCCAGCATTTT. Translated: CASSTGHNNQPQHF.

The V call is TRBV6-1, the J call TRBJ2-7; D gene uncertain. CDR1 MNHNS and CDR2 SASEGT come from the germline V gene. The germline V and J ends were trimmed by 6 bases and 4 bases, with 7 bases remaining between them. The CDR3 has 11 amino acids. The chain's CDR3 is CASRGYYEQYV. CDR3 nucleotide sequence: TGTGCCAGCAGGGGATATTACGAGCAGTACGTC.

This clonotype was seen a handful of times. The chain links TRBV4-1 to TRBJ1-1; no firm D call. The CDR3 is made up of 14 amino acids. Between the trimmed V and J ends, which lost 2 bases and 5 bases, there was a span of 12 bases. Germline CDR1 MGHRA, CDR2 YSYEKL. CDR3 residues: CASSQFPVGTEAFF. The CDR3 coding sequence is TGCGCCAGCAGCCAATTTCCAGTCGGAACTGAAGCTTTCTTT.

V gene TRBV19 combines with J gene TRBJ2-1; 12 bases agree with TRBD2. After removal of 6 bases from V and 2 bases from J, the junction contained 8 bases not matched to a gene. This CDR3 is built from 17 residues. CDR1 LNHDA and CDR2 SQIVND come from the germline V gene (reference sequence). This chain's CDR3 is CASSFLGTSGPYNEQFF. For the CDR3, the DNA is TGTGCCAGTAGCTTCCTCGGGACTAGCGGGCCCTACAATGAGCAGTTCTTC.

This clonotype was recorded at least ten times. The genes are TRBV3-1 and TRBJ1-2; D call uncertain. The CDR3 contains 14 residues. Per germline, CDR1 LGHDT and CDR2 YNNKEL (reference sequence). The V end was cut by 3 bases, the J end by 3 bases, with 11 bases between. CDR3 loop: CASSQTGRDYGYTF. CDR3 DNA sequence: TGTGCCAGCAGCCAGACGGGGAGGGACTATGGCTACACCTTC.

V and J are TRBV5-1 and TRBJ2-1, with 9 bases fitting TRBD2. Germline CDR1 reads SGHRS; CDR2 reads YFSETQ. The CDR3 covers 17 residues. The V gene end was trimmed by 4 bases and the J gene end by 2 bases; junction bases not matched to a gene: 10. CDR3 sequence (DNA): TGCGCCAGCAGCCCCCGAGTAGCGGGAGAACCCTACAATGAGCAGTTCTTC. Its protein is CASSPRVAGEPYNEQFF. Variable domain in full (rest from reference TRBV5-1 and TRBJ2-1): KAGVTQTPRYLIKTRGQQVTLSCSPISGHRSVSWYQQTPGQGLQFLFEYFSETQRNKGNFPGRFSGRQFSNSRSEMNVSTLELGDSALYLCASSPRVAGEPYNEQFFGPGTRLTVL.